The present entry profiles one T cell receptor (beta chain) with its context. What it binds is unknown. This entry is derived from a study of identical twins. General observations from the study: For monozygotic twins, models underestimated out-of-frame TCR alpha sharing. The study reached conclusions through statistical analysis that was cross-sectional, not following the same donors. Zero-insertion findings could be partly confounded by invariant cells (MAIT and iNKT cells).

The CDR3 contains 14 residues. V lost 5 bases and J lost 5; bases outside the gene matches: 6. Germline V gene sequence: CDR1 MNHEY, CDR2 SMNVEV (reference sequence). The authors used template switching to add a universal primer site and gave cDNA unique molecular identifiers. One entry per CDR3 protein results from TCRdb running MiXCR on the 5' RACE reads. Altogether approximately 240,000 distinct CDR3 sequences are present, over 11% being singletons, with the ten largest covering approximately 10%. This TCR was sampled from a woman between 18 and 29 years old in good health. The chain is built from TRBV27 and TRBJ2-1, with 7 bases lining up with TRBD2. The specimen was memory (CD45RO+) T cells sorted from blood. Here the CDR3 reads CASSPGLPNNEQFF. Written as DNA, the CDR3 is TGTGCCAGCAGTCCGGGACTACCAAACAATGAGCAGTTCTTC.